This record concerns one T cell receptor (beta chain) sequence. The target antigen is unknown. This specimen comes from a study of CD8+ T cells in alopecia areata. General observations from the study: Researchers reported that TCR sharing among patients proved less clear than in mice, possibly HLA-linked. Normal scalp showed lower clonality than lesional scalp, especially alopecia totalis/universalis. Sequencing of scalp tissue also captures the resident alphabeta T cells of normal skin.

Extraction of RNA preceded its reverse transcription into cDNA, which served as the sequencing template. The assay was immunoSEQ multiplex PCR, and TCRdb's table has in-frame clones only and misses some. The sample has roughly 140,000 clones, roughly 58% seen once. Per germline, CDR1 SGHRS and CDR2 YFSETQ. The V and J ends lost 0 bases and 9 bases respectively, with 7 bases between them. This CDR3 comprises 12 residues. Material: CD8+ T cells sorted from blood. This sequence was found in a human donor in good health. The gene calls are TRBV5-1 and TRBJ2-1; D is undetermined. The CDR3 protein is CASSLAASEQFF. The CDR3 bases are TGCGCCAGCAGCTTGGCAGCGAGTGAGCAGTTCTTC.